Each of the 18 T cell receptor beta chains below was sequenced from the same sample in a study of cytomegalovirus exposure and HLA in healthy donors. PCR involved 60 Vbeta and 13 Jbeta primers. Profiled with immunoSEQ multiplex PCR; TCRdb holds only in-frame clones, not every one. The sample consists of 150,000 to 180,000 clones, roughly 83% of them appearing once. Sequenced material: PBMCs. The origin of the receptors is a man aged 30 to 45 in good health and CMV-seropositive.

The chain uses TRBV6-6 and TRBJ1-6, with 10 bases that match TRBD1. Germline V CDR1 and CDR2: MNHNY, SVGAGI (reference sequence). With 6 bases clipped from V and 13 bases from J, the junction kept 12 bases outside the gene matches. There are 15 residues in the CDR3. CDR3 nucleotide sequence: TGTGCCAGCAGCTATCAGGCGGACAGGGGGAAGCCCCTCCACTTT. Protein: CASSYQADRGKPLHF.

This clone was seen a few times. The J gene is TRBJ2-1, the V gene TRBV5-8, with 9 positions matching TRBD1. J lost 6 bases, V lost 4 bases, and 8 bases had no gene match. CDR3 length: 15 amino acids. CDR1 is SGHTS and CDR2 is YDEGEE in the germline V gene. The CDR3 reads CASSVVWDRVNEQFF. DNA of the CDR3: TGTGCCAGCAGCGTGGTTTGGGACAGGGTCAATGAGCAGTTCTTC.

The chain has TRBV7-8 and TRBJ2-7; 10 bases agree with TRBD1. The CDR3 totals 16 residues. Losses at the gene ends were 3 bases for V and 7 bases for J; bases not matched to a gene: 12. The germline V gene encodes CDR1 SGHVS and CDR2 FQNEAQ. In nucleotides, the CDR3 is TGTGCCAGCAGCTTCTACCCGGGACAGGGGTTATTAGAGCAGTACTTC. Translated, it gives CASSFYPGQGLLEQYF. The entire variable domain, with the rest obtained from reference TRBV7-8 and TRBJ2-7, is as follows: GAGVSQSPRYKVAKRGQDVALRCDPISGHVSLFWYQQALGQGPEFLTYFQNEAQLDKSGLPSDRFFAERPEGSVSTLKIQRTQQEDSAVYLCASSFYPGQGLLEQYFGPGTRLTVT.

V usage is TRBV10-2 and J usage is TRBJ2-1; TRBD1 matches 10 bases. The CDR3 totals 14 residues. The germline V gene has CDR1 WSHSY and CDR2 SAAADI. The ends lost 5 bases at V and 7 bases at J; junction bases unmatched: 5. The CDR3 DNA reads as TGCGCCAGCAGTAGACAGGGGGCAGGGAATGAGCAGTTCTTC. This sequence encodes CASSRQGAGNEQFF.

The genes are TRBV30 and TRBJ2-7; a possible D gene is TRBD1 (5 bases). Looked up from germline, CDR1 is GTSNPN and CDR2 is SVGIG (reference sequence). This CDR3 comprises 13 residues. Deletions cut 3 bases from V and 0 bases from J, with 9 bases between. In DNA, the CDR3 is TGTGCCTGGAGCGACAGTTTCTCCTACGAGCAGTACTTC. Amino acid sequence: CAWSDSFSYEQYF.

The chain links TRBV15 to TRBJ2-1; the D gene is possibly TRBD2 (5 bases). The CDR3 loop spans 16 amino acids. Trimming stripped 0 bases from V and 7 bases from J, with 16 bases between. Germline values: CDR1 LNHNV, CDR2 YYDKDF (reference sequence). CDR3: CATSRDRSSVKNEQFF. The CDR3 DNA reads TGTGCCACCAGCAGAGATAGGAGTAGCGTGAAAAATGAGCAGTTCTTC.

This chain joins TRBV23-1 and TRBJ2-1, with a tentative D call TRBD2 (6 bases). TRBV23-1 has ORF status, its function being uncertain. The CDR3 covers 17 residues. Deletions cut 4 bases from V and 0 bases from J, with 16 bases between. CDR3 sequence: CASSPRDWESSYNEQFF. In nucleotides, the CDR3 is TGCGCCAGCAGTCCCCGGGACTGGGAAAGCTCCTACAATGAGCAGTTCTTC.

J is TRBJ2-1 and V is TRBV28; TRBD2 is a possible D gene (7 bases). Trimming left V 8 bases short and J 7 bases short, with 24 bases between. This CDR3 is 16 amino acids long. Germline-derived CDR1 and CDR2 are MDHEN and SYDVKM. The chain's CDR3 is CASFPPWGGAQNEQFF. CDR3 bases: TGTGCCAGCTTCCCCCCGTGGGGGGGGGCGCAGAATGAGCAGTTCTTC.

This chain uses TRBV5-1 with TRBJ2-1; 8 bases agree with TRBD1. The CDR3 spans 16 residues. The V and J ends lost 0 bases and 10 bases, in that order; junction bases with no gene match: 12. The germline V gene encodes CDR1 SGHRS and CDR2 YFSETQ. CDR3 bases: TGCGCCAGCAGCTTGGTTTCTGCAGGGGGCGCGGGGGAGCAGTTCTTC. Translation: CASSLVSAGGAGEQFF.

The chain employs TRBV9 and TRBJ1-1; 7 bases map to TRBD1. Trimming took 3 bases from V and 0 from J; bases not matched to a gene: 2. This CDR3 spans 14 amino acids. Looked up from germline, CDR1 is SGDLS and CDR2 is YYNGEE. The chain's CDR3 is CASSAGQLNTEAFF. CDR3 bases: TGTGCCAGCAGCGCGGGACAGTTGAACACTGAAGCTTTCTTT.

The chain combines TRBV10-3 with TRBJ1-1; D unresolved. Germline loops: CDR1 ENHRY, CDR2 SYGVKD. CDR3 length: 15 residues. V was shortened by 4 bases and J by 1 base, with 13 bases between the two germline ends. The CDR3 DNA reads as TGTGCCATCAGTGTTCGAAACCGCGAGAACACTGAAGCTTTCTTT. Encoded protein: CAISVRNRENTEAFF.

This chain uses TRBV7-3 with TRBJ2-1; D may be TRBD1 (6 bases). CDR1 is SGHTA, CDR2 FQGTGA, per germline. With 6 bases removed from V and 0 bases from J, the gap between germline ends came to 12 bases. CDR3 length: 15 amino acids. CDR3 amino acids: CASSITGYSYNEQFF. The CDR3 DNA reads TGTGCCAGCAGTATTACAGGGTACTCCTACAATGAGCAGTTCTTC.

This chain uses TRBV5-4 with TRBJ2-2; 10 bases match TRBD1. CDR3 size: 17 residues. Germline V gene lookup returns CDR1 SGHNT and CDR2 YYREEE (reference sequence). Losses at the gene ends were 3 bases for V and 1 base for J; bases not matched to a gene: 6. The CDR3 loop reads CASSSGDRGRNTGELFF. The CDR3 coding sequence is TGTGCCAGCAGCTCCGGGGACAGGGGCCGGAACACCGGGGAGCTGTTTTTT.

V gene TRBV7-6 combines with J gene TRBJ2-7; D ambiguous. CDR1 and CDR2 (germline): SGHVS, FNYEAQ. V lost 5 bases and J lost 4, with 18 bases in between. CDR3 length equals 15 residues. For the CDR3, the DNA is TGTGCCAGCAGCCAAATGGCCCCTCCAGGTTACGAGCAGTACTTC. It yields the protein CASSQMAPPGYEQYF.

The chain joins TRBV6-5 to TRBJ2-5, with a possible D match to TRBD2 (5 bases). The better agreement between TRBJ2-7 and the DNA end casts doubt on the J call. CDR1 MNHEY and CDR2 SVGAGI come from the germline V gene. The CDR3 contains 13 residues. The CDR3 bases are TGTGCCAGCAGTTACTCTGCGGGCAACGAGCAGTACTTC. Translating it yields CASSYSAGNEQYF.

The CDR3 DNA reads as TGTGCCAGCAGCCCTCCCCTCGGGGAGCAGTACTTC. Its protein is CASSPPLGEQYF. The chain combines TRBV11-2 with TRBJ2-7; D gene uncertain. Deletions cut 5 bases from V and 7 bases from J, with 12 bases between. Per the germline V gene, CDR1 is SGHAT and CDR2 is FQNNGV. CDR3 size: 12 residues.

The chain combines TRBV2 with TRBJ1-1; no firm D call. In germline, CDR1 is SNHLY, CDR2 FYNNEI. The CDR3 length is 12 residues. Deletions cut 7 bases from V and 2 bases from J, with 8 bases between. The chain's CDR3 is CASKRGNTEAFF. The CDR3 DNA reads TGTGCCAGCAAACGCGGTAACACTGAAGCTTTCTTT.

In its sample, this clone was seen a few times. The chain has TRBV5-1 and TRBJ1-5; D unclear. V was shortened by 1 base and J by 4 bases, with 6 bases between the two germline ends. Germline assignment: CDR1 SGHRS and CDR2 YFSETQ. The CDR3 totals 13 residues. CDR3 sequence (DNA): TGCGCCAGCAGCTTGTTGGAGAATCAGCCCCAGCATTTT. It is translated as CASSLLENQPQHF.